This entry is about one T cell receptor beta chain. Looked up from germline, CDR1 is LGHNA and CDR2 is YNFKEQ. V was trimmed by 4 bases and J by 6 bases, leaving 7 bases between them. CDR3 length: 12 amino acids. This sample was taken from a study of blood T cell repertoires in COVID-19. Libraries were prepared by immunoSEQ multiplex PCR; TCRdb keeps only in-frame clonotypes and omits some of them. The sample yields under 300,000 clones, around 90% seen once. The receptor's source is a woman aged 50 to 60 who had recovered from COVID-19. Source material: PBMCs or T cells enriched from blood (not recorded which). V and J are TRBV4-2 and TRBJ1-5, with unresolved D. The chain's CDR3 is CASSPTGQPQHF. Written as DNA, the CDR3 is TGTGCCAGCAGCCCGACGGGTCAGCCCCAGCATTTT.